This T cell receptor (beta chain) was recovered during a study of control samples from healthy donors and cancer patients. The repertoire was sequenced with immunoSEQ multiplex PCR; TCRdb's copy has only in-frame clones and lacks some. The table records tens of thousands of clones, 70% to 90% of them present only once. This clone was picked up one time. The CDR3 spans 18 residues. The germline CDR1 and CDR2 sequences are SGHRS and YFSETQ. V lost 0 bases and J lost 8; bases outside the gene matches: 15. The rearrangement joins TRBV5-1 to TRBJ2-1, with 9 positions matching TRBD2. The sequenced material came from PBMCs. The TCR comes from a woman aged 60 to 75 with head and neck cancer. The CDR3 region is CASSLAAGGGRGMDEQFF. The DNA for the CDR3 is TGCGCCAGCAGCTTGGCAGCGGGAGGCGGGAGAGGTATGGATGAGCAGTTCTTC.